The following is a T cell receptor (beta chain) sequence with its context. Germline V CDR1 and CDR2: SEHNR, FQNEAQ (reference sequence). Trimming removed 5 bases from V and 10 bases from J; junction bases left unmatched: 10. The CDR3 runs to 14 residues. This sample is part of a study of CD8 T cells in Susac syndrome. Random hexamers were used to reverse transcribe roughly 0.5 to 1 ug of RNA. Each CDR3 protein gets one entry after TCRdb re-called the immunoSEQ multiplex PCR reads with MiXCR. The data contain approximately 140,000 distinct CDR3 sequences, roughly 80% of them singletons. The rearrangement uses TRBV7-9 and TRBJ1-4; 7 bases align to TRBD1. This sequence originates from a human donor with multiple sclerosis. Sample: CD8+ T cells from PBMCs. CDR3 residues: CASSAPQGVGKLFF. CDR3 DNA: TGTGCCAGCAGCGCACCCCAGGGGGTGGGAAAACTGTTTTTT.